This is a list of T cell receptor beta chains from one sample in a study of blood T cells in healthy people across ages. A single record per CDR3 protein comes from TCRdb applying MiXCR to the 5' RACE reads. The sample contains over 450,000 distinct CDR3 sequences, approximately 25% of which appear only once. These sequences were also reported in another study, on T cells of mothers and their children.

Sequencing input: blood. The receptors were sampled from a boy between 10 and 17 years old in good health. The conserved cysteine and the conserved F or W are not part of the CDR3 here. D genes are given only for firm matches.

cdr3_length | d_call | v_call | cdr3_aa
15 | - | TRBV4-2 | ASSQDRPGKYSYEQY
12 | - | TRBV20-1 | SARSGDKKETQY
14 | - | TRBV7-8 | ASSLVATTTNEKLF
14 | TRBD2 | TRBV7-2 | ASSRGLAGGEGTQY
10 | - | TRBV29-1 | SAGGGTYGYT
12 | - | TRBV15 | ATSRGQTGYEQY
10 | TRBD1 | TRBV20-1 | STAGGVNIQY
14 | - | TRBV25-1 | ASSARQPGANEKLF
9 | - | TRBV2 | ASSFDRQAF
12 | - | TRBV3-1 | ASSQDHVSYEQY
12 | TRBD2 | TRBV29-1 | SVTGLAGAYEQY
15 | - | TRBV20-1 | SARNSGRVENNQPQH
14 | TRBD2 | TRBV6-2/TRBV6-3 | ASSSLAGGPSGELF
13 | - | TRBV7-9 | ASSTYSGGWETQY
10 | - | TRBV7-9 | ASSDQDNEQF
13 | - | TRBV28 | ASSLPSPVNTEAF
12 | - | TRBV28 | ASSLRRIEETQY
11 | TRBD1 | TRBV7-6 | ASSLGQGIEQF
12 | - | TRBV4-3 | ASSPRAFTDTQY
12 | - | TRBV30 | AWTPGSLQETQY
13 | TRBD1 | TRBV5-1 | ASSSGTVGADTQY
13 | - | TRBV9 | ASSVVLTGYYGYT
10 | - | TRBV29-1 | SVWDGDQPQH
14 | TRBD2 | TRBV5-1 | ASSLGLAGGPETQY
12 | TRBD2 | TRBV6-2/TRBV6-3 | ASGLAGRWETQY
15 | - | TRBV6-4 | ASSDSRSCKDNQPQH
12 | TRBD2 | TRBV5-1 | ASRTSGPTGELF
12 | TRBD1 | TRBV7-2 | ASSLTGTGDGYT
10 | - | TRBV20-1 | SARVIYNEQF
12 | - | TRBV7-9 | ASSATEGNEKLF